This T cell receptor (beta chain) was sequenced during a study of post-analysis software for immune sequencing data. V shed 3 bases and J shed 12 bases, with 15 bases lying between them. The CDR3 extends over 12 amino acids. General study points: The study found TRBV5-6, TRBV5-1 and TRBV20-1 among about 5 TRBV segments more frequent in patients than controls. Under F measure analysis, samples from one preparation batch co-clustered strongly.

This clonotype came up a few times. Its target is unknown. Unique molecular identifiers were present in the TCR beta cDNA libraries. It was from approximately 0.91 to 9.4 million T cells that approximately 500,000 cDNA molecules came. TCRdb ran MiXCR on the PCR reads and lists one entry per CDR3 protein. The data contain about 770,000 distinct CDR3 sequences, about 45% of them seen just once; the ten biggest clones take up 4.9%. The sequencing sample was made of blood. The TCR sequence derives from a girl aged 10 to 17 with multiple sclerosis. This chain links TRBV12-3 or TRBV12-4 with TRBJ2-7; the D gene is possibly TRBD2 (6 bases). DNA for the CDR3: TGTGCCAGCAGTTTGACCTCGGGGGATCGGTACTTC. Its translation is CASSLTSGDRYF.